This TCR beta chain was found in a study of T cells in Graves' hyperthyroidism and ophthalmopathy (dated by TCRdb to about 2019). The study in broad terms: Peripheral blood was sampled at the time of initial diagnosis, prior to any treatment. A discovery cohort of approximately 100 patients, roughly 40 with Graves' ophthalmopathy and over 55 with stable Graves' hyperthyroidism, was used to find distinguishing TCR V-J signatures. Whether ophthalmopathy could be predicted prospectively was tested in an independent validation cohort made up of some 20 hyperthyroidism patients plus 17 patients who later progressed to ophthalmopathy. For training and testing, the 100 or so patients in the discovery cohort were randomly divided in a 7:3 ratio. In about 6 Graves' hyperthyroidism patients, the study also compared T-cell repertoires from thyroid tissue with T-cell repertoires from blood. After sampling, hyperthyroidism patients received methimazole starting at 30 mg daily, and ophthalmopathy patients received high-dose intravenous methylprednisolone. The paper reports TCR Vbeta CDR3 sequencing of fewer than 150 peripheral blood samples: some 41 ophthalmopathy, under 85 hyperthyroidism and around 17 progressor patients. What the work shows at the level of the full study, not this receptor alone: Ophthalmopathy was separated from stable hyperthyroidism by a 13 V-J signature model, with 85% to 90% sensitivity and just over 81% specificity obtained in cross-validation and 80%/75% obtained in testing. Blood samples also contained most of the expanded thyroid clonotypes (frequency above 0.001), which suggests that blood repertoires may reflect thyroid immune responses. No statistical method was used to set the sample size in advance, and investigators knew the group allocation. In validation, progression to ophthalmopathy was predicted by the model with almost 71% sensitivity and about 72% specificity, a median of roughly 6 months before onset.

Stable Graves' hyperthyroidism was defined as the absence of progression to ophthalmopathy over 18 months of follow-up. The hyperthyroidism patients were between 18 and 65 years old and newly diagnosed, with a disease duration of less than 2 months. Patients with uncontrolled infections, other autoimmune diseases, pregnancy or lactation were excluded. Diagnoses were established on the basis of clinical symptoms, serum thyroxine and TRAb, thyroid ultrasound, and orbital computed tomography. PBMCs were isolated from 10 ml of fresh peripheral blood by Ficoll-Paque density gradient centrifugation. Total RNA was extracted with Trizol reagent, and quality was checked on an Agilent 2100 Bioanalyzer. Taken from the germline V gene (reference sequence), the CDR1 and CDR2 loops are MNHNY and SVGAGI. The germline V and J ends show losses of 0 bases and 4 bases respectively, and no gene match explains 8 bases of the junction. From the cysteine through the phenylalanine, the CDR3 covers 16 amino acids. Only the CDR3 part of the read is kept: 48 bases, read in frame from the first base.

TCR beta CDR3 regions were amplified from RNA transcripts. The TCR CDR3 was subjected to a first round of RT-PCR using the HTBI primer set and the Qiagen OneStep RT-PCR kit. A second multiplex PCR round built the libraries, followed by size selection and purification. Sequencing of the libraries was done on an Illumina HiSeq2000 using paired-end 100 bp reads. The paper's data handling went like this. SOAPnuke was used to process the raw data, removing reads that contained adapters or uncalled bases, had a mean Phred below 15, or lacked an exact match to the constant primer or identifier. COPE v1.2.5 was used to merge the high-quality paired reads, and each unique nucleotide sequence was defined as a clonotype. Clonotypes were aligned to IMGT TRBV, TRBD and TRBJ reference segments using MiTCR v1.1. Analysis was restricted to V-J combinations with a frequency above 0.0001, which covered approximately 99% of repertoires. A TCS score was defined as the ratio of F50 (clonal expansion) to E x V (chaos), with BLOSUM62-based TCRdist applied between CDR3 peptides within each V-J. Welch's t-statistics and random forest reduced just over 500 V-J features to roughly 13, which were used in a naive Bayes classifier (R e1071). TCRdb ran its own pipeline on the public reads, namely fastp trimming at Q25 and MiXCR clone calling, and kept in-frame beta chains. Entries are consolidated by CDR3 protein sequence, retaining the most common genes and DNA. These V and J calls originate from TCRdb's pipeline instead of the authors' own analysis. Within this sample are a few hundred thousand distinct CDR3 sequences, with 14% of them counted one time only. Of the sample, over 11% falls within the top ten clones.

A note on this clonotype: No antigen is known for it. It has no much larger one-base neighbor in the sample; base qualities were not kept.

Rearrangement joined TRBV6-6 to TRBJ2-7; TRBD1 matches 8 bases in the middle. This receptor was obtained from a woman aged 35 to 49 with Graves' hyperthyroidism. Sequenced material: blood. DNA sequence: TGTGCCAGCAGTTACTCGAAAGCAGGGGGCCAGTACGAGCAGTACTTC. Translation gives CASSYSKAGGQYEQYF.